This T cell receptor (beta chain) appears in the sequencing data of a study of post-analysis software for immune sequencing data. About the study: Relapsing-remitting, secondary progressive and progressive-relapsing forms made up the multiple sclerosis disease courses.

Study findings and constraints: Compared with controls, patients had more of about 5 TRBV segments, including TRBV5-6, TRBV5-1 and TRBV20-1. Normalized Chao1 diversity was significantly lower in multiple sclerosis patients than in controls.

This CDR3 has 17 residues. Trimming removed 1 base from V and 4 bases from J; junction bases left unmatched: 6. Germline CDR1 SGHAT, CDR2 FQDESV (reference sequence). Unique molecular identifiers were carried by the TCR beta cDNA libraries. cDNA molecules numbering about 480,000 came from roughly 1.1 to 9.2 million T cells. One entry per CDR3 protein results from TCRdb running MiXCR on the PCR reads. This table has over 300,000 distinct CDR3 sequences, 30% to 45% appearing once. As to this clonotype: No antigen is known for it.

This rearrangement joins TRBV11-1 to TRBJ2-1; TRBD2 matches at 11 bases. The sequencing input was blood. The TCR originated in a girl under 18 with multiple sclerosis. The CDR3 DNA reads TGTGCCAGCAGCTTAGGTTCGAGGACTAGCGGGTACAATGAGCAGTTCTTC. Translating gives CASSLGSRTSGYNEQFF.